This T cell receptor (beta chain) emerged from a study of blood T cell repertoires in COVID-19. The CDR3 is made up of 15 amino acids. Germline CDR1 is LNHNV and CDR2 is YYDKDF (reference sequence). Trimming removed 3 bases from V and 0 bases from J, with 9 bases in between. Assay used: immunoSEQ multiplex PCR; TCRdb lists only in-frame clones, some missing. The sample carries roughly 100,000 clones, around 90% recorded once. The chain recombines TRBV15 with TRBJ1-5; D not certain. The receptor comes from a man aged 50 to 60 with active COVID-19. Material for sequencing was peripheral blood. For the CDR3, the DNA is TGTGCCACCAGCAGGTCCTTACTTAGCAATCAGCCCCAGCATTTT. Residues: CATSRSLLSNQPQHF.